These 31 T cell receptor beta chains originate from one sample sequenced in a study of glioma-infiltrating T cells after dendritic cell vaccination. Sequencing used immunoSEQ multiplex PCR; TCRdb keeps in-frame clones, though not all of them. The repertoire includes about 64,000 clones, 75% to 85% of them detected once, and 9% to 10% sits in the top ten. The sample was blood, taken before dendritic cell vaccination. Receptors were obtained from a human donor with glioblastoma.

This clone occurred once. The CDR3 is CASSEASVGAGGLRWFF. CDR3 in DNA: TGTGCCAGCAGTGAAGCCTCGGTAGGGGCGGGGGGTCTAAGGTGGTTCTTC. This sequence joins TRBV2 and TRBJ2-1; 8 nucleotides align to TRBD2. This CDR3 is built from 17 residues. Unmatched junction bases numbered 19, after V lost 0 bases and J lost 15 bases. CDR1 is SNHLY and CDR2 is FYNNEI in the germline V gene.

The table lists this clone with a count of one. V is TRBV27 and J is TRBJ2-7; a weak D match, TRBD2 (6 bases). V was pared by 9 bases and J by 2 bases, with 11 bases between. CDR3 size: 12 residues. CDR1 MNHEY and CDR2 SMNVEV come from the germline V gene (reference sequence). The CDR3 here is CASSPGAYEQYF. The CDR3 bases are TGTGCCAGTTCCCCGGGGGCCTACGAGCAGTACTTC.

The V gene is TRBV5-1, the J gene TRBJ2-7; 7 bases are shared with TRBD1. The CDR3 is 14 amino acids. V gave up 4 bases and J gave up 2 bases; unmatched junction bases: 6. Germline-derived CDR1 and CDR2 are SGHRS and YFSETQ. CDR3 amino acids: CASSTGGQTYEQYF. The CDR3 coding sequence is TGCGCCAGCAGCACTGGGGGACAGACCTACGAGCAGTACTTC.

This clone has just one count. The rearrangement uses TRBV6-1 and TRBJ1-2; D might be TRBD1 (5 bases). The CDR3 consists of 14 residues. Germline V gives CDR1 MNHNS, CDR2 SASEGT. V lost 6 bases and J 1 base, leaving 12 bases between the germline ends. In DNA, the CDR3 is TGTGCCAGCAGGGAGGGGTCCGGTAACTATGGCTACACCTTC. This translates into CASREGSGNYGYTF.

This chain connects TRBV4-1 to TRBJ2-7; 7 bases map to TRBD2. Germline V lookup: CDR1 MGHRA, CDR2 YSYEKL. Trimming at V came to 0 bases and at J to 4 bases, leaving 12 bases not matched to a gene. This CDR3 spans 17 amino acids. CDR3 in DNA: TGCGCCAGCAGCCAAGATCTAGGTAGCGGGCGACAGTACGAGCAGTACTTC. Protein sequence: CASSQDLGSGRQYEQYF.

The rearrangement uses TRBV2 and TRBJ1-6; no definite D call. Trimming removed 2 bases at V and 0 bases at J, with 8 bases between. This CDR3 has 16 residues. Germline V lookup: CDR1 SNHLY, CDR2 FYNNEI. CDR3 region: CASSERESSYNSPLHF. The DNA of the CDR3 is TGTGCCAGCAGTGAACGGGAGAGCTCCTATAATTCACCCCTCCACTTT.

The chain joins TRBV6-5 to TRBJ1-2; TRBD1 is a possible D gene (5 bases). V was pared by 4 bases and J by 4 bases, with 10 bases between. This CDR3 is built from 13 residues. The germline CDR1 and CDR2 sequences are MNHEY and SVGAGI. The chain's CDR3 is CASSSLGGYGYTF. CDR3 in DNA: TGTGCCAGCAGTTCCCTCGGGGGCTATGGCTACACCTTC.

The chain joins TRBV5-1 to TRBJ2-2, with D unclear. V lost 1 base to trimming and J lost 5 bases, with 9 bases between them. This CDR3 has 14 amino acids. Germline CDR1 reads SGHRS; CDR2 reads YFSETQ. The CDR3 sequence is CASSLSDATGELFF. CDR3 sequence (DNA): TGCGCCAGCAGCTTGAGCGATGCAACCGGGGAGCTGTTTTTT.

This clone has just a few counts. V gene TRBV5-1 combines with J gene TRBJ1-1, with D unclear. Trimming took 4 bases from V and 1 from J, leaving 14 bases between them. Germline assignment: CDR1 SGHRS and CDR2 YFSETQ. The CDR3 is 15 amino acids. DNA for the CDR3: TGCGCCAGCAGCCCGGTGCAGGCCTCGAACACTGAAGCTTTCTTT. It encodes CASSPVQASNTEAFF.

The chain employs TRBV18 and TRBJ2-4; tentatively, D is TRBD1 (5 bases). With 3 bases removed from V and 8 bases from J, the gap between germline ends came to 11 bases. From germline, CDR1 is KGHSH and CDR2 LQKENI. CDR3 size: 13 residues. This CDR3 is CASSPNGQDIQYF. The CDR3, as DNA: TGTGCCAGCTCACCTAACGGACAAGACATTCAGTACTTC.

The chain uses TRBV18 and TRBJ1-1; D remains ambiguous. Germline CDR1 KGHSH, CDR2 LQKENI. V was pared by 2 bases and J by 0 bases, with 10 bases between. The CDR3 is 15 residues long. CDR3 sequence reads: CASSPIPSMNTEAFF. The CDR3 DNA sequence: TGTGCCAGCTCACCAATTCCTTCTATGAACACTGAAGCTTTCTTT.

The rearrangement joins TRBV4-2 to TRBJ1-1, with D possibly matching TRBD1 (5 bases). The CDR3 loop spans 16 amino acids. Germline V gives CDR1 LGHNA, CDR2 YNFKEQ. With 4 bases removed from V and 1 base from J, the gap between germline ends came to 16 bases. CDR3: CASSPSVGHRNTEAFF. In DNA form, the CDR3 reads TGTGCCAGCAGCCCCTCAGTGGGGCACAGGAACACTGAAGCTTTCTTT.

The chain combines TRBV27 with TRBJ2-7; D unresolved. CDR3 length: 14 amino acids. Germline V gene sequence: CDR1 MNHEY, CDR2 SMNVEV (reference sequence). With 2 bases removed from V and 0 bases from J, the gap between germline ends came to 8 bases. The CDR3 DNA sequence: TGTGCCAGCAGTTTAAGCCCCAACTCCTACGAGCAGTACTTC. Translation gives CASSLSPNSYEQYF.

V is TRBV28 and J is TRBJ1-1; 7 nucleotides match TRBD1. With 1 base clipped from V and 10 bases from J, the junction kept 9 bases outside the gene matches. This CDR3 comprises 14 residues. CDR1 and CDR2 from the germline V gene are MDHEN and SYDVKM. This chain's CDR3 is CASSLFGQEGTAFF. The CDR3 DNA reads as TGTGCCAGCAGTTTATTCGGACAGGAGGGGACAGCTTTCTTT.

V usage is TRBV27 and J usage is TRBJ1-1; D call uncertain. The CDR3 runs 13 residues. Germline-derived CDR1 and CDR2 are MNHEY and SMNVEV (reference sequence). V lost 3 bases and J lost 1, with 6 bases in between. CDR3 DNA: TGTGCCAGCAGTTTCCGCGGGAACACTGAAGCTTTCTTT. It encodes CASSFRGNTEAFF.

This rearrangement joins TRBV30 to TRBJ1-3, with D possibly TRBD1 on 5 matching bases. V was cut by 5 bases and J by 3 bases, with 17 bases left in between. The CDR3 is 15 amino acids. Germline V gene sequence: CDR1 GTSNPN, CDR2 SVGIG (reference sequence). The chain's CDR3 is CAWGGTGDFGNTIYF. CDR3 nucleotide sequence: TGTGCCTGGGGAGGGACTGGGGACTTTGGAAACACCATATATTTT.

Worth noting for this clone: One end of the junction is discordant with germline, which a read error may explain. The V call is TRBV7-9, the J call TRBJ2-1; 12 bases align to TRBD2. CDR3 length: 14 residues. CDR1 is SEHNR and CDR2 is FQNEAQ in the germline V gene (reference sequence). The CDR3: CASSVGLAGFKALF. The CDR3 nucleotides are TGTGCCAGCAGCGTGGGACTAGCGGGTTTCAAAGCTCTCTTC. Complete variable domain (other parts from reference TRBV7-9 and TRBJ2-1): DTGVSQNPRHKITKRGQNVTFRCDPISEHNRLYWYRQTLGQGPEFLTYFQNEAQLEKSRLLSDRFSAERPKGSFSTLEIQRTEQGDSAMYLCASSVGLAGFKALFGPGTRLTVL.

V is TRBV19 and J is TRBJ2-3, with 9 bases fitting TRBD1. CDR3 length equals 16 residues. V shed 6 bases, J shed 3 bases, and the junction held 10 bases outside the gene matches. The germline V gene has CDR1 LNHDA and CDR2 SQIVND (reference sequence). CDR3 residues: CASSSRDRGITDTQYF. CDR3 sequence (DNA): TGTGCCAGTAGCTCCCGTGACAGGGGGATAACAGATACGCAGTATTTT.

The chain recombines TRBV5-4 with TRBJ1-4; a possible D gene is TRBD1 (5 bases). Germline assignment: CDR1 SGHNT and CDR2 YYREEE (reference sequence). With 4 bases removed from V and 4 bases from J, the gap between germline ends came to 14 bases. The CDR3 contains 15 residues. Here the CDR3 DNA reads TGTGCCAGCAGCCCGGAAGGGGCAGGTAATGAAAAACTGTTTTTT. Its translation is CASSPEGAGNEKLFF.

The gene calls are TRBV5-1 and TRBJ2-3; 7 bases agree with TRBD1. V lost 0 bases and J lost 4; bases outside the gene matches: 5. The CDR3 contains 15 residues. Germline assignment: CDR1 SGHRS and CDR2 YFSETQ. CDR3 residues: CASSLGRGRADTQYF. The CDR3 bases are TGCGCCAGCAGCTTGGGAAGGGGGCGCGCAGATACGCAGTATTTT.

This sequence joins TRBV15 and TRBJ2-1; D not resolved. The V and J ends lost 1 base and 6 bases respectively, with 7 bases between them. The CDR3 sequence is 13 residues long. Germline V gene data show CDR1 as LNHNV and CDR2 as YYDKDF (reference sequence). The CDR3 DNA is TGTGCCACCAGCAGAGCCCCCATCAATGAGCAGTTCTTC. It codes for CATSRAPINEQFF.

This clone has just a few counts. The J gene is TRBJ1-2, the V gene TRBV29-1; TRBD1 is a possible D gene (5 bases). CDR3 length equals 12 residues. Germline-derived CDR1 and CDR2 are SQVTM and ANQGSEA. The V end was cut by 8 bases, the J end by 2 bases, with 12 bases between. The CDR3 DNA is TGCAGCTCCAGGGTAGGGAACTATGGCTACACCTTC. This sequence encodes CSSRVGNYGYTF.

The rearrangement uses TRBV6-6 and TRBJ2-5; 7 positions match TRBD2. CDR1 and CDR2 from the germline V gene are MNHNY and SVGAGI (reference sequence). V shed 7 bases, J shed 7 bases, and the junction held 6 bases outside the gene matches. This CDR3 is 12 amino acids long. This chain's CDR3 is CASIGSGVTQYF. CDR3 nucleotides: TGTGCCAGCATAGGGAGCGGGGTGACCCAGTACTTC.

This chain links TRBV5-5 with TRBJ2-2; TRBD1 matches at 9 bases. After removal of 4 bases from V and 7 bases from J, the junction contained 11 bases not matched to a gene. Germline CDR1 reads SGHKS; CDR2 reads YYEKEE (reference sequence). The CDR3 covers 16 residues. The CDR3 here is CASSTTQGARVGELFF. The CDR3 nucleotides are TGTGCCAGCAGCACCACACAGGGGGCGAGGGTCGGGGAGCTGTTTTTT.

The chain joins TRBV7-2 to TRBJ2-7, with 11 nucleotides matching TRBD2. The CDR3 contains 16 residues. V shed 3 bases and J 1 base; nucleotides not matched to a gene: 5. CDR1 and CDR2 from the germline V gene are SGHTA and FQGNSA. The CDR3: CASSLTGTSGSYEQYF. CDR3 bases: TGTGCCAGCAGCTTGACCGGGACTAGCGGTTCCTACGAGCAGTACTTC.

This clone was seen at least ten times. The chain links TRBV19 to TRBJ2-1; perhaps TRBD2 as D (6 bases). V lost 5 bases to trimming and J lost 0 bases, with 14 bases between them. In germline, CDR1 is LNHDA, CDR2 SQIVND (reference sequence). This CDR3 has 16 amino acids. The DNA for the CDR3 is TGTGCCAGTAGTTCGCGGGACTGGAGCTCCTACAATGAGCAGTTCTTC. This translates into CASSSRDWSSYNEQFF.

The rearrangement links TRBV6-1 to TRBJ1-5; D possibly corresponds to TRBD1 (5 bases). The CDR3 has 14 residues. Trimming cost V 7 bases and J 0 bases, with 10 bases left between them. Germline V gene sequence: CDR1 MNHNS, CDR2 SASEGT. The CDR3 DNA follows: TGTGCCAGCAACGACAGATATAGCAATCAGCCCCAGCATTTT. Translating gives CASNDRYSNQPQHF.

On this clone itself: The junction departs from germline at one end; a sequencing error may be responsible. The CDR3 nucleotides are TGTGCTAGCAGCCCCCAGCATGGTGGGCACAATGAGCAGTTCTTC. Its protein product is CASSPQHGGHNEQFF. The gene calls are TRBV7-7 and TRBJ2-1; D is unresolved. Germline CDR1 reads SSHAT; CDR2 reads FNYEAQ (reference sequence). The CDR3 contains 15 residues.

The rearrangement uses TRBV19 and TRBJ2-2; maybe TRBD2 (6 bases). CDR3 length: 15 amino acids. The germline V and J ends were trimmed by 4 bases and 4 bases, with 13 bases remaining between them. Germline CDR1 LNHDA, CDR2 SQIVND (reference sequence). CDR3 DNA: TGTGCCAGTAGTACGGGGGTCGGAGGCACCGGGGAGCTGTTTTTT. It translates to CASSTGVGGTGELFF. The full variable domain, completed using reference TRBV19 and TRBJ2-2, is DGGITQSPKYLFRKEGQNVTLSCEQNLNHDAMYWYRQDPGQGLRLIYYSQIVNDFQKGDIAEGYSVSREKKESFPLTVTSAQKNPTAFYLCASSTGVGGTGELFFGEGSRLTVL.

The V call is TRBV10-2, the J call TRBJ2-5; D is possibly TRBD2 (7 bases). The CDR3 sequence is 14 residues long. Deletions cut 2 bases from V and 4 bases from J, with 11 bases between. Germline loops: CDR1 WSHSY, CDR2 SAAADI. The CDR3 spells CASSERGGPETQYF. CDR3 nucleotides: TGCGCCAGCAGTGAGAGGGGGGGGCCAGAGACCCAGTACTTC.

The CDR3 here is CATSRALAGDTQYF. CDR3 sequence (DNA): TGTGCCACCAGCAGAGCCCTAGCGGGGGATACGCAGTATTTT. V usage is TRBV15 and J usage is TRBJ2-3, with 9 bases lining up with TRBD2. CDR1 and CDR2 from the germline V gene are LNHNV and YYDKDF (reference sequence). CDR3 length: 14 residues. The V segment lost 1 base and the J segment 6 bases; nucleotides outside the gene matches: 2.